This TCR beta chain was found in a study of shared clonotypes between healthy human individuals. The data were produced by immunoSEQ multiplex PCR, yet TCRdb's version contains in-frame clones alone and is incomplete. The sample includes 2,100,000 or so clones, almost 96% of them seen just once. The study separated CD4+ cells into CD45RA+ naive and CD45RA-negative memory subsets. Details on this clone: No antigen is known for it. A read error may account for a junction end that differs from germline.

Study-level points and caveats: Non-shared clonotypes were found to have lower generation probabilities than the clonotypes that were shared by all four of the sorted-subset donors. Naive subsets tended to show greater estimated richness than memory subsets.

CDR1 and CDR2 (germline): SSHAT, FNYEAQ (reference sequence). The CDR3 has 19 residues. The sequenced material came from naive CD4+ T cells sorted from blood. Sample subset: CD45RA+ positively selected. The chain uses TRBV7-7 and TRBJ2-1; 12 bases are a match to TRBD2. The TCR sequence derives from a man between 18 and 29 years old in good health. The CDR3 here is CASSLERLAGVISYNEQFF. The CDR3 DNA reads TGTGCTAGCAGCTTAGAAAGACTAGCGGGAGTAATCTCCTACAATGAGCAGTTCTTC.